Presented here are 2 T cell receptor beta chains from one specimen sequenced in a study of identical twins. Each CDR3 protein gets one entry after TCRdb re-called the 5' RACE reads with MiXCR. Of roughly 690,000 distinct CDR3 sequences in the sample, 21% were seen once. These sequences were also reported in another study, on T cells expressing NK-cell markers.

The sequenced sample was PBMCs. All receptors come from a woman aged 18-29 years in good health.

In this sample, this clonotype turned up a few times. The gene calls are TRBV20-1 and TRBJ2-1, with 7 nucleotides matching TRBD2. The V and J ends lost 3 bases and 12 bases, in that order; junction bases with no gene match: 17. The CDR3 runs 15 residues. Germline values: CDR1 DFQATT, CDR2 SNEGSKA (reference sequence). In nucleotides, the CDR3 is TGCAGTGCTAGCCCGACTAGCAATAGTAAGAAGGGGCAGTTCTTC. Its protein is CSASPTSNSKKGQFF.

This chain joins TRBV29-1 and TRBJ2-2; possibly TRBD2 for D (7 bases). CDR1 is SQVTM, CDR2 ANQGSEA, per germline. CDR3 length equals 14 residues. Trimming took off 7 bases at V and 1 base at J, with 13 bases between the two ends. The CDR3 loop is CSASGGQNTGELFF. The DNA for the CDR3 is TGCAGCGCCTCCGGGGGGCAGAACACCGGGGAGCTGTTTTTT.